Following are 21 T cell receptor beta chains from one sample sequenced in a study of human T cells and chemical hapten exposure (TCRdb year 2021). The time point label, read with the paper, signifies: patch test 1, 2 weeks after DPC sensitization. What this sample's treatment or condition label stands for: therapeutic diphenylcyclopropenone sensitization with weekly scalp DPC. Preparation of the library involved RACE. Data came from a NextSeq 500. Clones were called with MiXCR by TCRdb after fastp trimmed the public reads at Q25, and only in-frame beta chains were retained. Records with the same CDR3 protein are collapsed into one entry carrying the most frequent genes and DNA. The sample contains about 14,000 distinct CDR3 sequences, around 17% of them found a single time. The ten largest account for roughly 7.2% of the sample. This specimen was whole blood, taken in connection with sensitization to the hapten diphenylcyclopropenone (DPC). The receptors shown here come from a woman aged 25-40 years with alopecia areata. Some clones in this sample may be carry-over from other donors' samples.

This clonotype has at least ten counts. The rearrangement joins TRBV14 to TRBJ2-3; 12 bases are a match to TRBD2. CDR1 is SGHDN, CDR2 FVKESK, per germline. Trimming removed 2 bases from V and 2 bases from J; junction bases left unmatched: 2. This CDR3 spans 16 amino acids. The CDR3 DNA reads as TGTGCCAGCAGCCAAAGGACTAGCGGGGCCACAGATACGCAGTATTTT. Translated, it gives CASSQRTSGATDTQYF.

This chain links TRBV9 with TRBJ2-7; weak D call: TRBD2 (5 bases). V was clipped by 0 bases and J by 4 bases, with 11 bases between them. CDR1 and CDR2 from the germline V gene are SGDLS and YYNGEE. This CDR3 has 14 residues. DNA of the CDR3: TGTGCCAGCAGCGTAGCTTCTCGAGGGTACGAGCAGTACTTC. Translation: CASSVASRGYEQYF.

This clonotype was recorded at least ten times. V is TRBV25-1 and J is TRBJ2-1; no clear D gene. The CDR3 sequence is 14 residues long. Germline CDR1 MGHDK, CDR2 SYGVNS. Trimming stripped 3 bases from V and 2 bases from J, with 8 bases between. CDR3 residues: CASSEVGPYNEQFF. The CDR3 DNA reads TGTGCCAGCAGTGAGGTTGGCCCCTACAATGAGCAGTTCTTC.

This clonotype has at least ten counts. This chain uses TRBV28 with TRBJ2-7; 7 bases map to TRBD1. The V gene end was trimmed by 8 bases and the J gene end by 3 bases; junction bases not matched to a gene: 10. The CDR3 has 14 residues. The germline V gene encodes CDR1 MDHEN and CDR2 SYDVKM. The DNA of the CDR3 is TGTGCCAGCCGACCGACAGGGATGAGCTACGAGCAGTACGTC. It codes for CASRPTGMSYEQYV.

V is TRBV11-3 and J is TRBJ2-1; the D is unclear. This CDR3 comprises 15 residues. The germline CDR1 and CDR2 sequences are SGHNT and YENEEA. V lost 5 bases and J 6 bases, leaving 17 bases between the germline ends. CDR3 coding DNA: TGTGCCAGCAGCCCGTCTCGGTCGGTGATCAATGAGCAGTTCTTC. Translation gives CASSPSRSVINEQFF.

In this sample, this clonotype turned up a few times. This chain uses TRBV7-7 with TRBJ2-1, with a tentative D call TRBD2 (6 bases). Germline V gives CDR1 SSHAT, CDR2 FNYEAQ (reference sequence). Trimming removed 3 bases at V and 6 bases at J, with 15 bases between. The CDR3 totals 15 residues. This chain's CDR3 is CASSFGPGERNEQFF. CDR3 DNA: TGTGCCAGCAGCTTTGGGCCGGGAGAACGCAATGAGCAGTTCTTC. The full variable domain, its missing parts supplied by reference TRBV7-7 and TRBJ2-1, is GAGVSQSPRYKVTKRGQDVTLRCDPISSHATLYWYQQALGQGPEFLTYFNYEAQPDKSGLPSDRFSAERPEGSISTLTIQRTEQRDSAMYRCASSFGPGERNEQFFGPGTRLTVL.

This clonotype was recorded many times. The chain employs TRBV6-6 and TRBJ1-1; a possible D gene is TRBD1 (5 bases). V lost 2 bases, J lost 8 bases, and 21 bases lay in between. The CDR3 has 16 residues. Looked up from germline, CDR1 is MNHNY and CDR2 is SVGAGI (reference sequence). Here the CDR3 DNA reads TGTGCCAGCAGTTACGGTTCCGGGGCCCTATTCCCGGAAGCTTTCTTT. It encodes CASSYGSGALFPEAFF.

The CDR3 sequence: CASSRGTSGPKTDTQYF. The CDR3 DNA is TGTGCCAGCAGCCGGGGGACTAGCGGCCCGAAAACAGATACGCAGTATTTT. The rearrangement joins TRBV11-2 to TRBJ2-3; 11 positions match TRBD2. The CDR3 contains 17 residues. Germline assignment: CDR1 SGHAT and CDR2 FQNNGV. The V segment lost 5 bases and the J segment 3 bases; nucleotides outside the gene matches: 10.

The chain uses TRBV12-3 or TRBV12-4 and TRBJ2-3; possible D gene TRBD2, 6 bases. Trimming took 2 bases from V and 1 from J, leaving 10 bases between them. This CDR3 contains 15 residues. The DNA of the CDR3 is TGTGCCAGCAGTTTAACGGGAGCGGGCACAGATACGCAGTATTTT. It codes for CASSLTGAGTDTQYF.

The V and J genes are TRBV28 and TRBJ2-5; 7 bases line up with TRBD2. After removal of 6 bases from V and 1 base from J, the junction contained 8 bases not matched to a gene. This CDR3 region has 15 residues. Germline loops: CDR1 MDHEN, CDR2 SYDVKM. The CDR3 reads CASRTWGGSQETQYF. CDR3 DNA: TGTGCCAGCAGAACCTGGGGGGGGTCCCAAGAGACCCAGTACTTC.

This clonotype has just a few counts. The chain uses TRBV5-1 and TRBJ2-3; the match to TRBD2 covers 13 bases. The V gene's germline CDR1 is SGHRS and CDR2 YFSETQ. The CDR3 is made up of 16 amino acids. Trimming removed 1 base from V and 5 bases from J; junction bases left unmatched: 4. The CDR3 DNA reads TGCGCCAGCAGCTTGACTAGCGGGAGGGCCGGAGATACGCAGTATTTT. Translation: CASSLTSGRAGDTQYF.

The chain joins TRBV20-1 to TRBJ2-7; TRBD2 is a possible D gene (6 bases). The CDR3 runs to 13 residues. CDR1 is DFQATT, CDR2 SNEGSKA, per germline (reference sequence). The V end was cut by 7 bases, the J end by 2 bases, with 15 bases between. CDR3: CSVYRDSTYEQYF. DNA of the CDR3: TGCAGTGTCTACCGGGACTCCACCTACGAGCAGTACTTC.

By proportion, this clonotype is medium-sized. The chain uses TRBV20-1 and TRBJ2-5; the D gene could be TRBD1 or TRBD2 (5 bases each). In germline, CDR1 is DFQATT, CDR2 SNEGSKA (reference sequence). With 7 bases removed from V and 6 bases from J, the gap between germline ends came to 18 bases. CDR3 length equals 13 residues. The CDR3 loop reads CSDQDSRQKTQYF. The CDR3 DNA reads as TGCAGTGACCAGGACTCTCGACAGAAGACCCAGTACTTC.

This clonotype has a count of ten or more. CDR3 sequence reads: CASSKAGFLKTQYF. CDR3 nucleotides: TGTGCCAGCAGCAAAGCCGGGTTTTTGAAGACCCAGTACTTC. The chain couples TRBV9 to TRBJ2-5; no firm D call. V lost 4 bases and J 6 bases, leaving 16 bases between the germline ends. Germline CDR1 is SGDLS and CDR2 is YYNGEE. This CDR3 comprises 14 residues.

Judged by abundance, this clonotype is medium-sized. V usage is TRBV20-1 and J usage is TRBJ2-1; no firm D call. V was pared by 2 bases and J by 4 bases, with 9 bases between. CDR3 length: 13 amino acids. CDR1 DFQATT and CDR2 SNEGSKA come from the germline V gene (reference sequence). The CDR3 sequence is CSARSSLYNEQFF. The CDR3 bases are TGCAGTGCTAGAAGCAGCCTATACAATGAGCAGTTCTTC.

At least ten counts were recorded for this clonotype. This sequence joins TRBV20-1 and TRBJ1-2; D unclear. Trimming removed 6 bases from V and 8 bases from J, with 16 bases in between. CDR3 size: 12 residues. The germline V gene encodes CDR1 DFQATT and CDR2 SNEGSKA (reference sequence). The CDR3 sequence is CSAEHGLPGYTF. As DNA, the CDR3 is TGCAGTGCGGAACACGGACTGCCAGGCTACACCTTC.

CDR3 nucleotide sequence: TGTGCCAGCAGCGTAGAAGGTTTCGGCGGGGGCGAGCAGTACTTC. Translating it yields CASSVEGFGGGEQYF. The chain is built from TRBV9 and TRBJ2-7; 7 nucleotides line up with TRBD2. Trimming removed 0 bases from V and 6 bases from J; junction bases left unmatched: 9. The length of the CDR3 is 15 residues. CDR1 and CDR2 (germline): SGDLS, YYNGEE.

This clonotype was seen ten or more times. CDR3 bases: TGTGCCAGCAGCGTACTTCAGGGACTAGCGGACAATGAGCAGTTCTTC. This translates into CASSVLQGLADNEQFF. The chain uses TRBV28 and TRBJ2-1, with 11 bases lining up with TRBD2. V was clipped by 6 bases and J by 5 bases; unmatched bases: 9. The CDR3 is made up of 16 amino acids. CDR1 and CDR2 (germline): MDHEN, SYDVKM.

This chain's CDR3 is CASSQDHGNTEAFF. In nucleotides, the CDR3 is TGTGCCAGCAGCCAAGATCATGGAAACACTGAAGCTTTCTTT. The V gene is TRBV3-1, the J gene TRBJ1-1; no clear D. V was shortened by 0 bases and J by 2 bases, with 7 bases between the two germline ends. Germline V gene lookup returns CDR1 LGHDT and CDR2 YNNKEL (reference sequence). The CDR3 length is 14 residues.

This clonotype has at least ten counts. The chain uses TRBV18 and TRBJ1-3; possible D gene TRBD1, 6 bases. Trimming removed 1 base from V and 0 bases from J, with 10 bases in between. CDR1 and CDR2 from the germline V gene are KGHSH and LQKENI. The CDR3 has 16 residues. DNA for the CDR3: TGTGCCAGCTCACCACAGGGGGGGAGCTCTGGAAACACCATATATTTT. Protein sequence: CASSPQGGSSGNTIYF.

This clonotype was observed at least ten times. V usage is TRBV12-3 or TRBV12-4 and J usage is TRBJ2-7; D is unclear. The CDR3 contains 11 residues. The V end was cut by 2 bases, the J end by 6 bases, with 5 bases between. The DNA for the CDR3 is TGTGCCAGCAGTTTACTGGCCGAGCAGTACTTC. Residues: CASSLLAEQYF.